Sequencing of this T cell receptor (beta chain) was carried out in a study of T cell repertoires in cytomegalovirus infection. Overall study: Both CMV infection and a matching HLA type were indicated by public TCR beta signatures. Study outcomes and limitations: Using cumulative public TCR beta family frequency, the authors identified those who carried CMV together with the relevant HLA. What dominated the ex vivo response were HLA-C-restricted CMV-specific TCR beta clonotypes.

TCRdb called the reads again in MiXCR, with one record for every CDR3 protein. This table has 650,000 to 850,000 distinct CDR3 sequences, around 29% appearing once. V was shortened by 0 bases and J by 0 bases, with 6 bases between the two germline ends. This CDR3 comprises 15 residues. Germline CDR1 ENHRY, CDR2 SYGVKD. Note on this clonotype: Its cognate antigen is unknown.

The chain has TRBV10-3 and TRBJ2-1; D is uncertain. The sequence was collected from a human donor in good health (CMV status not recorded). Some clones in this sample may be carry-over from other donors' samples. The source material was cultured CD8+ T cells from PBMCs, sampled from culture after CMV antigen stimulation. CDR3 loop: CAISESLISYNEQFF. The CDR3 DNA sequence: TGTGCCATCAGTGAGTCGCTGATCTCCTACAATGAGCAGTTCTTC.